This T cell receptor beta chain originates from a study of blood T cell repertoires in COVID-19. Across the whole study: The United States, Italy and Spain supplied acute and convalescent COVID-19 samples. Sources were T cells, B-cell-depleted T cells, or PBMCs; the material itself was cDNA or gDNA.

Per the germline V gene, CDR1 is MNHEY and CDR2 is SVGAGI. The CDR3 is 15 residues long. The ends lost 3 bases at V and 7 bases at J; junction bases unmatched: 8. In the source study's methods: Amplifying reference gene primers gave estimates of nucleated cell counts. Libraries were prepared by immunoSEQ multiplex PCR; TCRdb keeps only in-frame clonotypes and omits some of them. That table gives V, J and clone size, and the DNA gave D and trimming. Among about 130,000 clones listed, 80% to 90% were seen once. This chain connects TRBV6-5 to TRBJ2-2; 7 bases are a match to TRBD1. The sequencing input was peripheral blood. This receptor was taken from a man aged 50 or older with active COVID-19. This CDR3 is CASSYGTNRGGELFF. The DNA for the CDR3 is TGTGCCAGCAGTTATGGGACCAACAGGGGCGGGGAGCTGTTTTTT.